This TCR beta chain was identified during a study of CD8+CD57+ T cells in acquired aplastic anemia. Looking at the study overall: When averaged, DNA from sorted CD4+ and CD8+ cells came to 3 to 4 ug.

The patients chosen for sequencing had shown expansion of CD8+CD57+ cells (detected by flow cytometry). At the time of blood sampling, patients had not yet received any therapy. Findings and caveats of the study: Some 30 shared CD8+ CDR3s appeared highly expressed within patients' immunodominant clones.

In the case of this clonotype: Antigen: not known.

Genomic DNA templated the TCR beta VDJ and CDR3 profiling. TCRdb ran MiXCR on the reads and lists one entry per CDR3 protein. The table has around 210,000 distinct CDR3 sequences, 55% to 65% seen once. The V gene end was trimmed by 5 bases and the J gene end by 4 bases; junction bases not matched to a gene: 12. CDR1 is SGHTA, CDR2 FQGTGA, per germline. The CDR3 covers 17 residues. The TCR originated in a human donor with aplastic anemia. Source material: sorted CD4+, CD8+, or CD8+CD57+ T cells (not recorded which) from PBMCs. The chain joins TRBV7-3 to TRBJ2-2, with 8 bases that match TRBD2. Here the CDR3 DNA reads TGTGCCAGCAGCCACACGGGGGGGGGCCAAAGCACCGGGGAGCTGTTTTTT. Amino acid sequence: CASSHTGGGQSTGELFF. Based on the CDR3 plus reference TRBV7-3 and TRBJ2-2, the full variable domain is GAGVSQTPSNKVTEKGKYVELRCDPISGHTALYWYRQSLGQGPEFLIYFQGTGAADDSGLPNDRFFAVRPEGSVSTLKIQRTERGDSAVYLCASSHTGGGQSTGELFFGEGSRLTVL.